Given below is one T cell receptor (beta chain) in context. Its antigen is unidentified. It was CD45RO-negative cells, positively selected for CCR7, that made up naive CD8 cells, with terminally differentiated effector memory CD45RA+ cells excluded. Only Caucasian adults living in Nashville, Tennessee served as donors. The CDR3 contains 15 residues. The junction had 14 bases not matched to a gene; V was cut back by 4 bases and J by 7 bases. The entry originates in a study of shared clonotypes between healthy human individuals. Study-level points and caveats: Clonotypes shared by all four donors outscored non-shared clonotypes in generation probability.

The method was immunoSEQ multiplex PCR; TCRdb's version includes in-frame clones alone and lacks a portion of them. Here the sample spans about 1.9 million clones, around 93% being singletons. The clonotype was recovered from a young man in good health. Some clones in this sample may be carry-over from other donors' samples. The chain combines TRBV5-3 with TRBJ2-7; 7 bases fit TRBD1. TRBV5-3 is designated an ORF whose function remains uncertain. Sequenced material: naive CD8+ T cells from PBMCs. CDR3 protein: CARSPWTGCSSEQYF. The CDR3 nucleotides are TGTGCCAGAAGCCCATGGACAGGCTGTTCAAGTGAGCAGTACTTC.